Below are 28 T cell receptor beta chains sequenced from a single sample in a study of response to subunit inactivated influenza vaccine. TCRdb used MiXCR to reprocess the RT-PCR reads, holding one entry per CDR3 protein. The sample carries roughly 710,000 distinct CDR3 sequences, around 15% recorded once. Sequencing used PBMCs from blood, obtained around 14 days before vaccination. The receptors derive from a man in his fifties who received an inactivated influenza vaccine.

This clonotype came up many times. The junction differs from germline at one of its ends, possibly a read error. The chain combines TRBV5-1 with TRBJ2-5; TRBD1 or TRBD2 may be the D gene (5 bases each). This CDR3 is 15 amino acids long. From germline, CDR1 is SGHRS and CDR2 YFSETQ. The CDR3: CASSLESWGRPTPDF. The CDR3 coding sequence is TGCGCCAGCAGCTTGGAAAGTTGGGGACGACCAACACCGGACTTC.

The rearrangement joins TRBV28 to TRBJ2-1; the match to TRBD1 covers 8 bases. V shed 2 bases and J 5 bases; nucleotides not matched to a gene: 14. The CDR3 loop spans 18 amino acids. Germline lookup yields CDR1 MDHEN and CDR2 SYDVKM. CDR3 region: CASSLRTTGGRIDNEQFF. CDR3 in DNA: TGTGCCAGCAGTTTAAGGACAACAGGGGGGAGAATTGACAATGAGCAGTTCTTC.

V gene TRBV20-1 combines with J gene TRBJ2-5; 9 bases are a match to TRBD1. Germline CDR1 and CDR2: DFQATT and SNEGSKA (reference sequence). V shed 5 bases, J shed 3 bases, and the junction held 4 bases outside the gene matches. CDR3 length: 13 amino acids. CDR3 region: CSAFRQGEETQYF. The CDR3 DNA sequence: TGCAGTGCTTTCCGACAGGGGGAAGAGACCCAGTACTTC.

This clonotype was seen only a few times. The chain is built from TRBV27 and TRBJ2-3; weak D call: TRBD2 (6 bases). There are 15 residues in the CDR3. V was shortened by 3 bases and J by 0 bases, with 10 bases between the two germline ends. Germline V gene lookup returns CDR1 MNHEY and CDR2 SMNVEV (reference sequence). The DNA of the CDR3 is TGTGCCAGCAGTTTTAGGCGGGGTAGCACAGATACGCAGTATTTT. It translates to CASSFRRGSTDTQYF.

This clonotype came up a few times. CDR3 sequence reads: CASSLDVVFETQYF. CDR3 sequence (DNA): TGTGCCAGCAGCTTAGACGTGGTCTTCGAGACCCAGTACTTC. The chain has TRBV11-2 and TRBJ2-5; no clear D. Trimming shortened V by 0 bases and J by 5 bases, and 10 bases separated the two germline ends. CDR1 and CDR2 from the germline V gene are SGHAT and FQNNGV. The CDR3 is made up of 14 amino acids.

This clonotype came up a few times. V usage is TRBV5-1 and J usage is TRBJ1-4, with 10 bases identical to TRBD1. The CDR3 runs 14 residues. V was pared by 4 bases and J by 8 bases, with 5 bases of the junction left unmatched. Germline loops: CDR1 SGHRS, CDR2 YFSETQ. The CDR3 loop is CASSQGQGQEKLFF. The DNA of the CDR3 is TGCGCCAGCAGCCAGGGACAGGGGCAAGAAAAACTGTTTTTT.

The chain is built from TRBV20-1 and TRBJ2-5, with TRBD1 matching over 12 bases. The CDR3 covers 17 residues. V gave up 5 bases and J gave up 5 bases; unmatched junction bases: 15. Germline V gene lookup returns CDR1 DFQATT and CDR2 SNEGSKA (reference sequence). This CDR3 is CSAQSGTGGVFMETQYF. CDR3 bases: TGCAGTGCTCAATCCGGGACAGGGGGCGTTTTCATGGAGACCCAGTACTTC.

This clonotype was seen at least ten times. The chain joins TRBV9 to TRBJ2-7; a weak D match, TRBD2 (6 bases). The CDR3 has 14 residues. Germline CDR1 SGDLS, CDR2 YYNGEE. Deletions cut 6 bases from V and 1 base from J, with 14 bases between. This CDR3 is CASNGGTASYEQYF. CDR3 sequence (DNA): TGTGCCAGCAATGGGGGGACCGCATCCTACGAGCAGTACTTC.

This clonotype was seen more than once but under ten times. The chain carries TRBV12-3 or TRBV12-4 and TRBJ1-3; TRBD1 agrees at 8 bases. V was clipped by 3 bases and J by 2 bases; unmatched bases: 6. The CDR3 sequence is 16 residues long. The CDR3, as DNA: TGTGCCAGCAGTTTGGGTTCAGGGGGCACTGGAAACACCATATATTTT. Its translation is CASSLGSGGTGNTIYF.

The chain recombines TRBV3-1 with TRBJ2-7, with 7 nucleotides matching TRBD1. This CDR3 is built from 15 residues. The ends lost 7 bases at V and 4 bases at J; junction bases unmatched: 13. The V gene's germline CDR1 is LGHDT and CDR2 YNNKEL (reference sequence). CDR3 bases: TGTGCCAGCACCCTCAGGGGGTCCCGGGCATACGAGCAGTACTTC. It codes for CASTLRGSRAYEQYF.

This clonotype was seen more than once but under ten times. The chain has TRBV2 and TRBJ2-3; D is perhaps TRBD1 or TRBD2 (5 bases each). The CDR3 consists of 17 residues. With 0 bases removed from V and 6 bases from J, the gap between germline ends came to 19 bases. CDR1 is SNHLY, CDR2 FYNNEI, per germline. The chain's CDR3 is CASSEALGAWGSDTQYF. The CDR3 DNA sequence: TGTGCCAGCAGTGAAGCGCTCGGGGCCTGGGGGTCCGATACGCAGTATTTT.

The CDR3 loop reads CSARELRPDGEQFF. CDR3 coding DNA: TGCAGTGCTAGAGAACTACGACCGGACGGTGAGCAGTTCTTC. The V call is TRBV20-1, the J call TRBJ2-1; D not certain. This CDR3 is 14 amino acids long. The ends were cut back, 0 bases at V and 9 bases at J, with 15 bases in the middle. CDR1 and CDR2 from the germline V gene are DFQATT and SNEGSKA (reference sequence).

The rearrangement joins TRBV12-3 or TRBV12-4 to TRBJ2-2; 12 bases line up with TRBD2. This CDR3 region has 16 residues. V shed 5 bases and J 3 bases; nucleotides not matched to a gene: 4. The CDR3 reads CASSPLAGGYTGELFF. The CDR3 DNA reads as TGTGCCAGCAGTCCTCTAGCGGGAGGGTACACCGGGGAGCTGTTTTTT.

At least ten counts were recorded for this clonotype. The chain employs TRBV12-3 or TRBV12-4 and TRBJ2-6; possibly TRBD2 for D (5 bases). The CDR3 covers 17 residues. Trimming stripped 2 bases from V and 2 bases from J, with 13 bases between. Written as DNA, the CDR3 is TGTGCCAGCAGTTTATTTTTTATGCGGGCTGGGGCCAACGTCCTGACTTTC. Its protein is CASSLFFMRAGANVLTF.

This clonotype came up a few times. The chain combines TRBV24-1 with TRBJ2-1; TRBD2 matches at 12 bases. The CDR3 is 16 amino acids. CDR1 is KGHDR and CDR2 is SFDVKD in the germline V gene. V shed 3 bases and J 5 bases; nucleotides not matched to a gene: 4. This CDR3 reads CATSDSTSGGHNEQFF. The CDR3 nucleotides read TGTGCCACCAGTGATAGTACTAGCGGGGGGCACAATGAGCAGTTCTTC.

The chain couples TRBV6-1 to TRBJ2-2; TRBD2 aligns across 8 bases. The CDR3 runs 14 residues. After removal of 6 bases from V and 7 bases from J, the junction contained 7 bases not matched to a gene. CDR1 MNHNS and CDR2 SASEGT come from the germline V gene. The CDR3 here is CASRERGPNGELFF. The CDR3 DNA sequence: TGTGCCAGCAGGGAGCGGGGGCCGAACGGGGAGCTGTTTTTT.

This clonotype was observed once. The chain joins TRBV4-3 to TRBJ2-7; TRBD2 matches 11 bases. This CDR3 comprises 13 residues. Unmatched junction bases numbered 1, after V lost 3 bases and J lost 6 bases. The germline gives CDR1 LGHNA, CDR2 YSLEER. The CDR3 bases are TGCGCCAGCAGCCATGGACTAGCGGGCGAGCAGTACTTC. Translation gives CASSHGLAGEQYF.

This clonotype has ten or more counts. This chain connects TRBV7-9 to TRBJ2-7; perhaps TRBD1 as D (6 bases). V gave up 6 bases and J gave up 4 bases, with 13 bases separating them. The CDR3 totals 13 residues. The V gene's germline CDR1 is SEHNR and CDR2 FQNEAQ (reference sequence). CDR3 region: CASSLEGGYEQYF. CDR3 sequence (DNA): TGTGCCAGCAGTTTGGAAGGGGGATACGAGCAGTACTTC.

This clonotype was picked up a small number of times. V gene TRBV12-3 or TRBV12-4 combines with J gene TRBJ1-6; D unclear. V was pared by 7 bases and J by 4 bases, with 20 bases between. CDR3 length: 17 residues. CDR3 in DNA: TGTGCCAGCATGGTAGGGTCTGACCCACGGTATAATTCACCCCTCCACTTT. It is translated as CASMVGSDPRYNSPLHF.

The V gene is TRBV6-2 or TRBV6-3, the J gene TRBJ2-3; D is undetermined. CDR1 MNHEY and CDR2 SVGEGT come from the germline V gene. V gave up 2 bases and J gave up 14 bases, with 14 bases separating them. The CDR3 has 12 residues. The CDR3 nucleotides are TGTGCCAGCAGTTACGGTGTCTCGAGGCTGTATTTT. The encoded protein is CASSYGVSRLYF.

J is TRBJ2-3 and V is TRBV6-1, with TRBD1 as a possible D gene (5 bases). The V and J ends lost 2 bases and 1 base respectively, with 10 bases between them. This CDR3 is built from 15 residues. Germline CDR1 MNHNS, CDR2 SASEGT. CDR3 region: CASSEQGKGTDTQYF. The CDR3 DNA reads TGTGCCAGCAGTGAACAGGGAAAAGGCACAGATACGCAGTATTTT.

A few counts support this clonotype. The chain couples TRBV2 to TRBJ2-1, with a possible D match to TRBD1 (7 bases). Germline CDR1 and CDR2: SNHLY and FYNNEI. Trimming took off 7 bases at V and 8 bases at J, with 15 bases between the two ends. The CDR3 spans 13 residues. The CDR3 DNA is TGTGCCAGCAACAGGGGACTTTTCGATGAGCAGTTCTTC. This encodes CASNRGLFDEQFF.

This clonotype was seen a few times. The chain has TRBV6-1 and TRBJ2-1; TRBD2 agrees at 9 bases. After removal of 9 bases from V and 6 bases from J, the junction contained 9 bases not matched to a gene. Looked up from germline, CDR1 is MNHNS and CDR2 is SASEGT. The CDR3 totals 14 residues. The CDR3 coding sequence is TGTGCCAGTTGGGTAGCGGGAGTTGTCAATGAGCAGTTCTTC. This sequence encodes CASWVAGVVNEQFF.

This clonotype came up a few times. The V and J genes are TRBV6-2 or TRBV6-3 and TRBJ2-7; D is perhaps TRBD1 (6 bases). CDR1 is MNHEY, CDR2 SVGEGT, per germline. The CDR3 covers 14 residues. Trimming shortened V by 2 bases and J by 3 bases, and 11 bases separated the two germline ends. The CDR3 is CASSYRQGIYEQYF. The CDR3 DNA is TGTGCCAGCAGTTACAGGCAGGGGATCTACGAGCAGTACTTC.

The chain is built from TRBV28 and TRBJ2-5; weak D call: TRBD2 (5 bases). V was trimmed by 3 bases and J by 3 bases, leaving 17 bases between them. Per the germline V gene, CDR1 is MDHEN and CDR2 is SYDVKM. The CDR3 is made up of 16 amino acids. CDR3 region: CASSFSLHPGEETQYF. The CDR3 DNA reads TGTGCCAGCAGTTTCTCGCTCCACCCCGGGGAAGAGACCCAGTACTTC.

The J gene is TRBJ2-2, the V gene TRBV12-3 or TRBV12-4, with D perhaps given as TRBD1 or TRBD2 (5 bases each). Trimming took 6 bases from V and 10 from J, leaving 15 bases between them. The CDR3 has 13 residues. Here the CDR3 DNA reads TGTGCCAGCAGACTAGGGGTACCCGAGGAGCTGTTTTTT. Its translation is CASRLGVPEELFF.

At least ten counts were recorded for this clonotype. The V gene is TRBV7-2, the J gene TRBJ1-1; D might be TRBD1 (5 bases). Germline loops: CDR1 SGHTA, CDR2 FQGNSA. This CDR3 contains 16 residues. Trimming stripped 5 bases from V and 1 base from J, with 17 bases between. The CDR3 DNA is TGTGCCAGCAGCGAAGGGACGGACTTGTGGAACACTGAAGCTTTCTTT. Protein: CASSEGTDLWNTEAFF.

This clonotype was detected only a few times. The gene calls are TRBV20-1 and TRBJ2-3; 9 bases align to TRBD1. With V trimmed by 6 bases and J by 0 bases, 7 bases remained unmatched. The CDR3 is 15 residues long. CDR1 DFQATT and CDR2 SNEGSKA come from the germline V gene (reference sequence). The CDR3 nucleotides read TGCAGTGCCTGGGACAGGGAAACTAGCACAGATACGCAGTATTTT. Its protein product is CSAWDRETSTDTQYF.